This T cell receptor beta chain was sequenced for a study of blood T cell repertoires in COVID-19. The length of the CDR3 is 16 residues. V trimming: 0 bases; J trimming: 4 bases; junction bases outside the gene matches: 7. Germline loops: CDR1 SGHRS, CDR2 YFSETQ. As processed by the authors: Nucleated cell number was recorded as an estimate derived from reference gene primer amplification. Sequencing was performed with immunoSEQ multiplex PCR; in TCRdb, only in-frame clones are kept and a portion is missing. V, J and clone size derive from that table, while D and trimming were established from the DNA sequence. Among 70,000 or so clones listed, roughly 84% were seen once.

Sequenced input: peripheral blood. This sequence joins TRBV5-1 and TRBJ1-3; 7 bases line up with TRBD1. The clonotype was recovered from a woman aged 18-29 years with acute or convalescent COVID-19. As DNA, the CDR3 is TGCGCCAGCAGCTTGGGTACCGACAGGGTCGGAAACACCATATATTTT. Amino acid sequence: CASSLGTDRVGNTIYF.